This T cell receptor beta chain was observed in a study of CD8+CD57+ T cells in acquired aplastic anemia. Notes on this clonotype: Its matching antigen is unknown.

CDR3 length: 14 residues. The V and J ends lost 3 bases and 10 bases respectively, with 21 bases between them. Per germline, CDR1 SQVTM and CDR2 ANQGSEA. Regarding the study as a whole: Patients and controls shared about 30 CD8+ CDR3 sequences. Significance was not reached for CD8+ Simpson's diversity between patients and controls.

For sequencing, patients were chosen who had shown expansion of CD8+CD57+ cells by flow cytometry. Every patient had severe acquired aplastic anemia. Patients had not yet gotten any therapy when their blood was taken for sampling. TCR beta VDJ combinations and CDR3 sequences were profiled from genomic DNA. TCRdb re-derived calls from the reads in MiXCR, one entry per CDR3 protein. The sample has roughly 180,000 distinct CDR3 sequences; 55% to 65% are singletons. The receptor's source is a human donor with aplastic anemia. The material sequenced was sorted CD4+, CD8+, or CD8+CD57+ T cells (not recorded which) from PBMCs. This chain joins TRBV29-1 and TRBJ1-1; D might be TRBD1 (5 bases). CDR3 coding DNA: TGCAGCGTTGATTGCGGGACGGGCCCCCTGGGAGCTTTCTTT. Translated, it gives CSVDCGTGPLGAFF.